This TCR beta chain was sequenced during a study of T cell repertoires in cytomegalovirus infection. Looking at the study overall: Both CMV infection and a matching HLA type were indicated by public TCR beta signatures.

General observations from the study: CMV-specific TCR beta clonotypes restricted by HLA-C were the ones dominating the ex vivo response.

Concerning this clonotype: Its matching antigen is unknown.

Germline V gene sequence: CDR1 LGHNA, CDR2 YNFKEQ. The CDR3 covers 17 residues. The V and J ends lost 1 base and 5 bases respectively, with 18 bases between them. TCRdb itself ran the reads through MiXCR, one entry per CDR3 protein. This table holds roughly 54,000 distinct CDR3 sequences, 25% to 40% found once. The J gene is TRBJ1-5, the V gene TRBV4-2; D is perhaps TRBD1 (5 bases). This receptor was taken from a human donor in good health (CMV status not recorded). Some clones in this sample may be carry-over from other donors' samples. Specimen: PBMCs, sequenced either directly or after in vitro stimulation (not recorded which). CDR3 nucleotide sequence: TGTGCCAGCAGCCAAGTTGGGTGGGGGTCGTCGCATCAGCCCCAGCATTTT. This gives the protein CASSQVGWGSSHQPQHF.